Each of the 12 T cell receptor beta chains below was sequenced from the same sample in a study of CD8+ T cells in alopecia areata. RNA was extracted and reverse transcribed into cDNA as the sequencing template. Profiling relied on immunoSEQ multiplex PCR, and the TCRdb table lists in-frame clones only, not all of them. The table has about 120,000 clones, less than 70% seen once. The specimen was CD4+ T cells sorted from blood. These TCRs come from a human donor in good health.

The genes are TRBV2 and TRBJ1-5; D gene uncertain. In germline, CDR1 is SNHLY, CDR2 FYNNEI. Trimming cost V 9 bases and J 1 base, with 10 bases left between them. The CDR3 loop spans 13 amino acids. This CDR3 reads CASTQRSNQPQHF. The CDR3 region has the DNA TGTGCCAGTACACAGAGAAGCAATCAGCCCCAGCATTTT. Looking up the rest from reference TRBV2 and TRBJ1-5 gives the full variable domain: EPEVTQTPSHQVTQMGQEVILRCVPISNHLYFYWYRQILGQKVEFLVSFYNNEISEKSEIFDDQFSVERPDGSNFTLKIRSTKLEDSAMYFCASTQRSNQPQHFGDGTRLSIL.

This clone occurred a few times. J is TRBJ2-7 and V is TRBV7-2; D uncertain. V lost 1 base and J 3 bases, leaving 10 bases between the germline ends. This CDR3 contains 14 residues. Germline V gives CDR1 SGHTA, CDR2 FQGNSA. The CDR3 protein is CASSLVVGNYEQYF. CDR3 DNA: TGTGCCAGCAGCTTAGTGGTTGGGAACTACGAGCAGTACTTC.

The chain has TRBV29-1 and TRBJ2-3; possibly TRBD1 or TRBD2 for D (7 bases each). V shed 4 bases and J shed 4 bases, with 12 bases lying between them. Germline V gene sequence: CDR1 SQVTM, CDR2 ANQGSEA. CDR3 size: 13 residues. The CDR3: CSVGQGGPDTQYF. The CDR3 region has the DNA TGCAGCGTTGGACAGGGAGGGCCAGATACGCAGTATTTT.

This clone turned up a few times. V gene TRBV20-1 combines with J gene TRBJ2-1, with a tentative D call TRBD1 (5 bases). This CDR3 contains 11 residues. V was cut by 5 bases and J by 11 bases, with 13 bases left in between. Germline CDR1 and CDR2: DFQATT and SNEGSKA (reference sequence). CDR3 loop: CSAATGRKQFF. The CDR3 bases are TGCAGTGCTGCAACAGGCAGGAAGCAGTTCTTC.

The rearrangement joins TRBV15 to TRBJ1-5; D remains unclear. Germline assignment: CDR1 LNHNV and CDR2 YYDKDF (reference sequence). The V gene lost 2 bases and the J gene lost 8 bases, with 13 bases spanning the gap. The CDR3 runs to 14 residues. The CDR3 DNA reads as TGTGCCACCAGCAGAACGAGGCCTCAGGAGCCCCAGCATTTT. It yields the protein CATSRTRPQEPQHF.

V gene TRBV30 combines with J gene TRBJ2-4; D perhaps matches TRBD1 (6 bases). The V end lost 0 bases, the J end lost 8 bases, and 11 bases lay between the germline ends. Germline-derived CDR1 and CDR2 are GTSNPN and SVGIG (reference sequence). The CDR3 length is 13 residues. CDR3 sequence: CAWSVQQGHIQYF. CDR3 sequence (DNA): TGTGCCTGGAGTGTACAGCAGGGGCACATTCAGTACTTC.

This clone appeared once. This CDR3 is CASESGRTGTMNTEAFF. The CDR3 region has the DNA TGTGCCAGCGAGTCCGGAAGGACCGGGACAATGAACACTGAAGCTTTCTTT. The chain is built from TRBV25-1 and TRBJ1-1; D perhaps matches TRBD1 (6 bases). Trimming pared 8 bases from V and 0 bases from J, leaving 22 bases between. Germline V CDR1 and CDR2: MGHDK, SYGVNS. The length of the CDR3 is 17 residues.

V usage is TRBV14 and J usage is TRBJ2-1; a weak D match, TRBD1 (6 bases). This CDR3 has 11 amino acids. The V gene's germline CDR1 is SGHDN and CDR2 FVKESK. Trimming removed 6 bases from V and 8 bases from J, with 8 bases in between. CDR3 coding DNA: TGTGCCAGCAGTCAGGGGTATGAGCAGTTCTTC. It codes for CASSQGYEQFF.

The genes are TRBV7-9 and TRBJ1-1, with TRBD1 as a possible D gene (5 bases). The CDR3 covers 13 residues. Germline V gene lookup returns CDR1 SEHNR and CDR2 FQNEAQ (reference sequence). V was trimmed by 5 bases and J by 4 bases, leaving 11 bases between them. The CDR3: CASSPRAGTEAFF. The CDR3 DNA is TGTGCCAGCAGCCCCAGGGCGGGCACTGAAGCTTTCTTT.

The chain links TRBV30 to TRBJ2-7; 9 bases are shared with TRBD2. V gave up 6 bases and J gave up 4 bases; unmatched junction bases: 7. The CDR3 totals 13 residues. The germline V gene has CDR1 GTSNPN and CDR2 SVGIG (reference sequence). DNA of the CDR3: TGTGCCTGCCTTGACGCGGGGGGGTACGAGCAGTACTTC. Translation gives CACLDAGGYEQYF.

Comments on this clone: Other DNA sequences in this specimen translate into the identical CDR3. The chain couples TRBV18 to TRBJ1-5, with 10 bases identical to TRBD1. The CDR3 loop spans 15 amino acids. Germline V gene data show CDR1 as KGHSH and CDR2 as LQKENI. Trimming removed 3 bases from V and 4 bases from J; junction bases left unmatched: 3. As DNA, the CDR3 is TGTGCCAGCTCACCGGACAGGGGGGGAAATCAGCCCCAGCATTTT. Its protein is CASSPDRGGNQPQHF.

CDR3 loop: CASSWDTNQPQHF. The CDR3 nucleotides are TGTGCCAGCAGCTGGGACACCAATCAGCCCCAGCATTTT. This chain links TRBV2 with TRBJ1-5, with D maybe TRBD1 (6 bases). Trimming pared 6 bases from V and 3 bases from J, leaving 9 bases between. The CDR3 contains 13 residues. The germline V gene encodes CDR1 SNHLY and CDR2 FYNNEI.